The source of this TCR beta chain is a study of neurological immune-mediated disorders (dated by TCRdb to between 2017 and 2020). Notes on the research overall: Among the approximately 35 multiple sclerosis patients, relapsing-remitting MS accounted for around 30 and secondary progressive MS accounted for 3. Peripheral blood TCR-beta repertoires from HTLV-I-associated myelopathy (HAM/TSP) patients, multiple sclerosis patients and healthy controls were compared by UMI-based sequencing. The cohort was made up of 68 subjects, consisting of around 14 HAM/TSP patients, 34 multiple sclerosis patients and some 20 healthy controls. The approximately 96 TCR-beta libraries covered PBMC samples along with longitudinal samples, technical triplicates, and paired sorted CD4+ and CD8+ T-cell subsets. The paper as a whole reports these results and caveats: No identical CDR3 amino acid sequences were shared among expanded clones across subjects, suggesting private TCR-beta repertoires in all groups. In a phylogenetic analysis, the repertoires of 18 out of 34 MS patients fell into a single cluster of related CDR3 sequences, pointing to a possible signature at the repertoire level. TCR clonal expansion was highest in HAM/TSP patients and lowest in MS patients, with MS patients falling below even healthy controls. The MS cluster showed no association with clinical or MRI features, and the authors stated that larger cohorts are needed.

This clonotype was counted at least ten times. No antigen is known for it. No base-level quality is on record; no much larger clone is a single base apart. Inclusive of the bounding cysteine and phenylalanine, the CDR3 is 12 residues long. Just CDR3 DNA is preserved here, 36 bases in frame from base 1. The V and J ends are trimmed by 6 bases and 9 bases, leaving 12 bases between them. CDR1 and CDR2 (DFQATT, SNEGSKA) derive from the germline V gene (reference sequence). cDNA was synthesized by template-switch 5'RACE using a primer with a 10-nucleotide random unique molecular identifier that tagged each TCR transcript. Over 190 million TCR-beta sequences, covering 15-18 subjects, were produced in each sequencing run. The RNeasy kit was used to extract total RNA. The KAPA Real-time Library Amplification kit was used to amplify TCR-beta VDJ regions with primers targeting the TCR constant region and the 5'RACE anchor. Sample indexes and Illumina adaptors were added in a first PCR, after which library yield was increased in a second PCR. After Ampure bead purification, the roughly 650 bp TCR product was size-selected on a 2% E-gel SizeSelection system. Before pooling, library quality was assessed on a Bioanalyzer, concentration was determined with Qubit, and library quantification was performed with the Kapa Library Quantification kit. An Illumina HiSeq 2500 sequenced the libraries paired-end 2 x 150 bp. To increase sequence diversity, about 25-30% phiX was spiked into each library pool. Per the original workflow: Quality-filtered reads were processed with the UMI-based MiGEC pipeline, which removed over 75% of raw TCR sequences during error correction. IMGT germline references were used for alignment of VDJ genes, and clonotypes were defined by a unique CDR3 amino acid sequence together with V-J genes. Clonal expansion, Shannon diversity and CDR3 relatedness were evaluated with VDJtools (CalcPairwiseDistances, ClusterSamples), while phylogenetic trees were built in CLCbio workbench. Using coefficient-of-variation modelling across technical triplicates, the study counted a clone as expanded if it had at least 8 unique UMIs. The raw public reads went through TCRdb reprocessing: fastp at Q25, MiXCR clone calling, in-frame beta chains kept. CDR3 protein sequences are deduplicated, and each keeps its most common genes and DNA. The V and J calls follow TCRdb's processing rather than the paper's. The sample data list tens of thousands of distinct CDR3 sequences, and 4% of these were observed just once. In total, the top ten clones hold about 2% of the sample.

For the sorted-subset TCR libraries, the starting material was around 1 million sorted CD4+ or CD8+ T cells. The multiple sclerosis patients were enrolled in a US clinical protocol that used magnetic resonance imaging to evaluate disease progression. Peripheral blood underwent Ficoll-Hypaque density gradient centrifugation to isolate PBMCs, which were then cryopreserved in liquid nitrogen. The study also sequenced paired sorted CD4+ and CD8+ subsets from healthy controls, HAM/TSP patients and MS patients. The receptor chain draws on TRBV20-1 and TRBJ1-6, with no confidently assigned D gene. Sequenced sample: CD4+ T cells from blood. The source is a woman aged 40 to 50 with multiple sclerosis. The CDR3 protein is CSAGPLGSPLHF. The DNA reads TGCAGTGCCGGGCCCTTGGGTTCACCCCTCCACTTT.